One sample yielded the 32 T cell receptor beta chains listed below, sequenced in a study of blood T cell repertoires in COVID-19. Using immunoSEQ multiplex PCR, the repertoire was profiled, and TCRdb retains in-frame clones only, with some absent. Among hundreds of thousands of clones listed, around nine tenths were seen once. Source material: peripheral blood. Receptors were obtained from a woman between 18 and 30 years old who had recovered from COVID-19.

V gene TRBV6-2 or TRBV6-3 combines with J gene TRBJ2-2, with 8 bases fitting TRBD2. The CDR3 runs 17 residues. V trimming: 3 bases; J trimming: 5 bases; junction bases outside the gene matches: 11. In germline, CDR1 is MNHEY, CDR2 SVGEGT. For the CDR3, the DNA is TGTGCCAGCAGTTATAGGGGAGCGGGAGTTCATACCGGGGAGCTGTTTTTT. This codes for CASSYRGAGVHTGELFF.

This clone was found once. The junction does not match germline at one end; this may be a read error. The V gene is TRBV19, the J gene TRBJ2-3; 9 bases agree with TRBD2. Germline V gives CDR1 LNHDA, CDR2 SQIVND (reference sequence). The CDR3 extends over 13 amino acids. The CDR3 region has the DNA TGTGCCAGTAGTATTGAGGGCGGGAGGGCTTGGCATTTT. Its translation: CASSIEGGRAWHF.

The chain recombines TRBV7-8 with TRBJ1-4; D is unresolved. V lost 5 bases and J 4 bases, leaving 17 bases between the germline ends. The CDR3 sequence is 16 residues long. Germline V gene lookup returns CDR1 SGHVS and CDR2 FQNEAQ. CDR3 protein: CASSHRVWQSNEKLFF. The CDR3 DNA follows: TGTGCCAGCAGCCATCGGGTGTGGCAGAGTAATGAAAAACTGTTTTTT.

The chain recombines TRBV5-1 with TRBJ1-1, with a possible D match to TRBD1 (5 bases). CDR1 is SGHRS, CDR2 YFSETQ, per germline. Trimming removed 1 base from V and 4 bases from J, with 11 bases in between. CDR3 length: 14 residues. This CDR3 is CASSLQGRRTEAFF. Written as DNA, the CDR3 is TGCGCCAGCAGCTTGCAGGGCAGGCGCACTGAAGCTTTCTTT.

The table lists this clone with a count of one. The rearrangement uses TRBV6-2 or TRBV6-3 and TRBJ2-7; weak D call: TRBD2 (5 bases). Trimming took off 6 bases at V and 7 bases at J, with 10 bases between the two ends. Germline CDR1 MNHEY, CDR2 SVGEGT. This CDR3 has 11 residues. This chain's CDR3 is CASSQGREQYV. The CDR3 nucleotides read TGTGCCAGCAGCCAAGGGAGAGAGCAGTACGTC.

The J gene is TRBJ2-5, the V gene TRBV18, with D unclear. Trimming removed 2 bases at V and 3 bases at J, with 10 bases between. The CDR3 runs to 14 residues. CDR1 is KGHSH and CDR2 is LQKENI in the germline V gene. CDR3 DNA: TGTGCCAGCTCACCAATCGACTTAAAAGAGACCCAGTACTTC. This codes for CASSPIDLKETQYF.

J is TRBJ2-1 and V is TRBV3-1 (or the pseudogene TRBV3-2); perhaps TRBD1 as D (6 bases). The germline V gene has CDR1 LGHDT and CDR2 YNNKEL (reference sequence). This CDR3 has 14 amino acids. V was trimmed by 0 bases and J by 10 bases, leaving 13 bases between them. CDR3 sequence: CASSQDLADREQFF. The DNA for the CDR3 is TGTGCCAGCAGCCAAGATCTGGCCGACAGGGAGCAGTTCTTC.

The rearrangement joins TRBV7-2 to TRBJ2-1; TRBD2 matches 8 bases. With 2 bases clipped from V and 8 bases from J, the junction kept 8 bases outside the gene matches. The CDR3 has 15 amino acids. The germline CDR1 and CDR2 sequences are SGHTA and FQGNSA. CDR3 sequence: CASSLKLAVGDEQFF. CDR3 nucleotide sequence: TGTGCCAGCAGCTTAAAACTAGCGGTTGGGGATGAGCAGTTCTTC.

This chain links TRBV7-2 with TRBJ1-2, with TRBD1 matching 9 bases. This CDR3 has 14 residues. Germline V gene sequence: CDR1 SGHTA, CDR2 FQGNSA. The V and J ends lost 5 bases and 4 bases, in that order; junction bases with no gene match: 5. For the CDR3, the DNA is TGTGCCAGCAGCCCCACAGGGGGCAGCTATGGCTACACCTTC. Amino acids: CASSPTGGSYGYTF.

The chain combines TRBV5-6 with TRBJ2-3; 8 nucleotides match TRBD1. CDR3 length: 16 residues. After removal of 5 bases from V and 1 base from J, the junction contained 9 bases not matched to a gene. Germline CDR1 is SGHDT and CDR2 is YYEEEE. The CDR3 sequence is CASRTQGAQGTDTQYF. Written as DNA, the CDR3 is TGTGCCAGCAGGACCCAGGGGGCGCAGGGCACAGATACGCAGTATTTT.

The chain links TRBV2 to TRBJ2-5; D is unresolved. V lost 7 bases and J 2 bases, leaving 2 bases between the germline ends. The CDR3 has 10 amino acids. Germline V lookup: CDR1 SNHLY, CDR2 FYNNEI. Here the CDR3 reads CASTQETQYF. The CDR3 DNA reads TGTGCCAGCACTCAAGAGACCCAGTACTTC. The full variable domain, with the rest looked up from reference TRBV2 and TRBJ2-5, is EPEVTQTPSHQVTQMGQEVILRCVPISNHLYFYWYRQILGQKVEFLVSFYNNEISEKSEIFDDQFSVERPDGSNFTLKIRSTKLEDSAMYFCASTQETQYFGPGTRLLVL.

About this clone: This sample also contains other DNA sequences that code for the same CDR3. The J gene is TRBJ1-5, the V gene TRBV2, with a possible D match to TRBD1 (5 bases). Germline lookup yields CDR1 SNHLY and CDR2 FYNNEI. Trimming pared 6 bases from V and 4 bases from J, leaving 16 bases between. The CDR3 covers 15 residues. The CDR3 coding sequence is TGTGCCAGCAGCGCTGACGTGGCAGGGAATCAGCCCCAGCATTTT. Protein product: CASSADVAGNQPQHF. Combining the CDR3 with reference TRBV2 and TRBJ1-5 gives the whole variable domain EPEVTQTPSHQVTQMGQEVILRCVPISNHLYFYWYRQILGQKVEFLVSFYNNEISEKSEIFDDQFSVERPDGSNFTLKIRSTKLEDSAMYFCASSADVAGNQPQHFGDGTRLSIL.

This clone was detected only once. The genes are TRBV7-2 and TRBJ2-2, with TRBD2 matching 11 bases. This CDR3 comprises 17 residues. Trimming took 5 bases from V and 4 from J; bases not matched to a gene: 9. The germline V gene has CDR1 SGHTA and CDR2 FQGNSA. The CDR3 nucleotides are TGTGCCAGCAGCAACTATTCCGGGACTAGCGGCACCGGGGAGCTGTTTTTT. As protein: CASSNYSGTSGTGELFF.

The chain carries TRBV7-9 and TRBJ1-2; D remains unclear. Trimming took off 5 bases at V and 5 bases at J, with 12 bases between the two ends. The germline V gene encodes CDR1 SEHNR and CDR2 FQNEAQ (reference sequence). The CDR3 is made up of 13 amino acids. In DNA form, the CDR3 reads TGTGCCAGCAGCAAGAGGGTAGGGTATGGCTACACCTTC. This sequence encodes CASSKRVGYGYTF.

V usage is TRBV19 and J usage is TRBJ1-3; TRBD1 is a possible D gene (5 bases). With 4 bases removed from V and 3 bases from J, the gap between germline ends came to 16 bases. This CDR3 region has 16 residues. Per the germline V gene, CDR1 is LNHDA and CDR2 is SQIVND (reference sequence). CDR3 nucleotide sequence: TGTGCCAGTAGTACCCCAGGGAAAGGGTTTGGAAACACCATATATTTT. Protein product: CASSTPGKGFGNTIYF.

In this sample, this clone turned up once. The chain combines TRBV30 with TRBJ1-6; no definite D call. CDR3 length: 14 amino acids. The V gene's germline CDR1 is GTSNPN and CDR2 SVGIG (reference sequence). V lost 2 bases and J 6 bases, leaving 11 bases between the germline ends. The CDR3 nucleotides are TGTGCCTGGAGTAACGGGGAGAGTAATTCACCCCTCCACTTT. It encodes CAWSNGESNSPLHF.

The chain combines TRBV4-3 with TRBJ2-2, with 10 bases aligning to TRBD1. Germline CDR1 LGHNA, CDR2 YSLEER. This CDR3 contains 15 residues. Trimming cost V 4 bases and J 6 bases; bases outside gene matches: 5. The CDR3 sequence is CASSPWTGGSGELFF. The CDR3, as DNA: TGCGCCAGCAGCCCTTGGACAGGGGGATCCGGGGAGCTGTTTTTT.

This clone was counted once. The chain employs TRBV9 and TRBJ2-5; perhaps TRBD1 as D (7 bases). The CDR3 loop spans 15 amino acids. V lost 3 bases, J lost 7 bases, and 19 bases lay in between. Germline lookup yields CDR1 SGDLS and CDR2 YYNGEE. CDR3 amino acids: CASSGASAQGGTQYF. CDR3 in DNA: TGTGCCAGCAGCGGAGCTAGCGCCCAGGGGGGGACCCAGTACTTC.

The chain combines TRBV4-1 with TRBJ2-3; 10 positions match TRBD2. Germline V gene data show CDR1 as MGHRA and CDR2 as YSYEKL. CDR3 length equals 15 residues. Germline trimming cut 1 base from V and 5 bases from J; bases unmatched to any gene: 3. CDR3 amino acids: CASSQVGLALDTQYF. DNA of the CDR3: TGCGCCAGCAGCCAAGTGGGACTAGCGTTAGATACGCAGTATTTT.

The chain recombines TRBV27 with TRBJ2-1; 10 bases line up with TRBD1. From germline, CDR1 is MNHEY and CDR2 SMNVEV (reference sequence). J gave up 6 bases and V 5 bases, and 7 bases lay outside the gene matches. CDR3 length: 15 residues. CDR3 nucleotide sequence: TGTGCCAGCAGTCCCGGGACAGGGGAGGGCAATGAGCAGTTCTTC. Amino acid sequence: CASSPGTGEGNEQFF.

The chain joins TRBV19 to TRBJ2-4, with 8 bases that match TRBD2. The CDR3 has 19 residues. Germline CDR1 is LNHDA and CDR2 is SQIVND (reference sequence). The trim removed 3 bases at V and 1 base at J, leaving 14 bases unmatched. CDR3 residues: CASSILGRGLDVAKNIQYF. Written as DNA, the CDR3 is TGTGCCAGTAGTATCTTAGGAAGGGGACTAGACGTCGCCAAAAACATTCAGTACTTC.

The chain has TRBV24-1 and TRBJ1-1, with D perhaps TRBD1 (6 bases). Germline V gives CDR1 KGHDR, CDR2 SFDVKD. The V gene lost 5 bases and the J gene lost 1 base, with 10 bases spanning the gap. This CDR3 comprises 14 residues. CDR3 loop: CATSGRGGNTEAFF. CDR3 coding DNA: TGTGCCACCAGTGGTAGGGGGGGGAACACTGAAGCTTTCTTT.

The rearrangement joins TRBV7-6 to TRBJ2-1; 14 bases match TRBD2. Germline assignment: CDR1 SGHVS and CDR2 FNYEAQ. The CDR3 runs 15 residues. With V trimmed by 5 bases and J by 12 bases, 9 bases remained unmatched. The CDR3 is CASSPFGTSGSAQFF. CDR3 bases: TGTGCCAGCAGCCCTTTTGGGACTAGCGGGAGTGCGCAGTTCTTC.

The J gene is TRBJ2-2, the V gene TRBV15; 8 nucleotides agree with TRBD2. This CDR3 has 14 amino acids. V trimming: 4 bases; J trimming: 3 bases; junction bases outside the gene matches: 1. Germline CDR1 reads LNHNV; CDR2 reads YYDKDF (reference sequence). For the CDR3, the DNA is TGTGCCACCAGCAAAGCGGGAGACACCGGGGAGCTGTTTTTT. Translating gives CATSKAGDTGELFF.

This chain connects TRBV5-1 to TRBJ2-5, with 7 bases matching TRBD1. Germline lookup yields CDR1 SGHRS and CDR2 YFSETQ. The CDR3 totals 16 residues. With V trimmed by 4 bases and J by 3 bases, 12 bases remained unmatched. The CDR3 reads CASSRFPRDRKETQYF. The DNA for the CDR3 is TGCGCCAGCAGCCGCTTCCCCCGGGACAGAAAAGAGACCCAGTACTTC.

In DNA, the CDR3 is TGTGCCACCAGCGGGGGCCTCTCGGGGGAGACCCAGTACTTC. Translating gives CATSGGLSGETQYF. The rearrangement joins TRBV15 to TRBJ2-5, with D perhaps TRBD1 (6 bases). The V gene lost 5 bases and the J gene lost 5 bases, with 15 bases spanning the gap. The CDR3 totals 14 residues. Germline V gene data show CDR1 as LNHNV and CDR2 as YYDKDF (reference sequence).

J is TRBJ2-7 and V is TRBV4-3; 7 nucleotides agree with TRBD1. The CDR3 is 16 amino acids. J was trimmed by 4 bases and V by 6 bases; bases with no gene match: 15. The germline V gene has CDR1 LGHNA and CDR2 YSLEER. Here the CDR3 DNA reads TGCGCCAGCAGATACCCGGGACAGACGGAGATATACGAGCAGTACGTC. As protein: CASRYPGQTEIYEQYV.

A note on this clone: This sample includes further DNA sequences coding for the same CDR3. This chain connects TRBV10-1 to TRBJ2-3, with D perhaps TRBD2 (6 bases). The CDR3 runs to 15 residues. Germline-derived CDR1 and CDR2 are WNHNN and SYGVQD (reference sequence). Trimming stripped 0 bases from V and 3 bases from J, with 10 bases between. DNA of the CDR3: TGCGCCAGCAGTGAGTCTCGGGGAGGAACAGATACGCAGTATTTT. This codes for CASSESRGGTDTQYF.

CDR3 sequence: CASSLATGGILAKNIQYF. The CDR3 bases are TGTGCCAGCAGCTTAGCGACAGGGGGGATTCTAGCCAAAAACATTCAGTACTTC. V usage is TRBV11-3 and J usage is TRBJ2-4; 9 nucleotides agree with TRBD1. Germline assignment: CDR1 SGHNT and CDR2 YENEEA. The CDR3 consists of 18 residues. V shed 1 base, J shed 0 bases, and the junction held 7 bases outside the gene matches. Drawing the rest from reference TRBV11-3 and TRBJ2-4, the complete variable domain is EAGVVQSPRYKIIEKKQPVAFWCNPISGHNTLYWYLQNLGQGPELLIRYENEEAVDDSQLPKDRFSAERLKGVDSTLKIQPAELGDSAVYLCASSLATGGILAKNIQYFGAGTRLSVL.

The V gene is TRBV7-2, the J gene TRBJ1-4; 7 bases map to TRBD1. Looked up from germline, CDR1 is SGHTA and CDR2 is FQGNSA. Trimming took 5 bases from V and 4 from J; bases not matched to a gene: 10. The CDR3 spans 16 residues. The DNA for the CDR3 is TGTGCCAGCAGCGAAACCCGGACAGGCATTAATGAAAAACTGTTTTTT. It encodes CASSETRTGINEKLFF.

The chain joins TRBV10-1 to TRBJ1-1, with TRBD1 matching 8 bases. The CDR3 consists of 14 residues. Germline CDR1 is WNHNN and CDR2 is SYGVQD (reference sequence). V shed 0 bases, J shed 8 bases, and the junction held 5 bases outside the gene matches. This CDR3 reads CASSESGQGGEAFF. CDR3 nucleotides: TGCGCCAGCAGTGAGTCAGGACAGGGCGGGGAAGCTTTCTTT.

The chain is built from TRBV30 and TRBJ1-1; D might be TRBD1 (5 bases). Trimming pared 0 bases from V and 1 base from J, leaving 9 bases between. The CDR3 consists of 14 residues. Germline V gene sequence: CDR1 GTSNPN, CDR2 SVGIG (reference sequence). The CDR3 spells CAWSVDSWNTEAFF. The CDR3 nucleotides are TGTGCCTGGAGTGTTGACAGCTGGAACACTGAAGCTTTCTTT.